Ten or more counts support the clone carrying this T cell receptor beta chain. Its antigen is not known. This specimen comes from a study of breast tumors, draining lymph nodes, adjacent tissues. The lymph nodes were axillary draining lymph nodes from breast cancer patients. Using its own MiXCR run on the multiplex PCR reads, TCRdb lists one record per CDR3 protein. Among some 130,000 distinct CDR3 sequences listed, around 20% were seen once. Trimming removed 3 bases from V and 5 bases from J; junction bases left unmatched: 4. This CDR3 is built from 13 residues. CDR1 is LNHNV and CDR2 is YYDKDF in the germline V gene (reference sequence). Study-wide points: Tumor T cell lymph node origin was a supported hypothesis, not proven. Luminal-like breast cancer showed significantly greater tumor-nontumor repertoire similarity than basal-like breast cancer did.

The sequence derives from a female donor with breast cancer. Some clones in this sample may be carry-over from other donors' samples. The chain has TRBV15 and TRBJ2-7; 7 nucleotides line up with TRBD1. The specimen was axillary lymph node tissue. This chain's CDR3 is CATSSRQGNEQYF. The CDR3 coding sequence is TGTGCCACCAGCAGTAGACAGGGAAACGAGCAGTACTTC. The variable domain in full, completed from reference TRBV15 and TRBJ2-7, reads DAMVIQNPRYQVTQFGKPVTLSCSQTLNHNVMYWYQQKSSQAPKLLFHYYDKDFNNEADTPDNFQSRRPNTSFCFLDIRSPGLGDTAMYLCATSSRQGNEQYFGPGTRLTVT.